The 13 T cell receptor beta chains presented below share a single source sample, sequenced in a study of T cell responses to AZD1222 COVID-19 vaccine. Generated by immunoSEQ multiplex PCR, the TCRdb table keeps only in-frame clones and is missing some. This sample has about 180,000 clones; around 90% occur once, and the top ten carry roughly 2%. The specimen comprised peripheral blood, sampled 28 days after the second AZD1222 dose. Source of these receptors: an adult who received the AZD1222 COVID-19 vaccine.

The genes are TRBV29-1 and TRBJ1-2, with TRBD1 identical over 9 bases. The germline V gene encodes CDR1 SQVTM and CDR2 ANQGSEA. The CDR3 contains 13 residues. Trimming at V came to 3 bases and at J to 6 bases, leaving 5 bases not matched to a gene. The CDR3 is CSVDSTGGDGYTF. The CDR3 bases are TGCAGCGTTGACTCCACAGGGGGCGATGGCTACACCTTC.

The CDR3: CSAIRVDQYF. The CDR3 DNA reads as TGCAGTGCTATCAGGGTGGACCAGTACTTC. The chain carries TRBV20-1 and TRBJ2-5, with D possibly being TRBD1 (5 bases). CDR1 is DFQATT, CDR2 SNEGSKA, per germline (reference sequence). The CDR3 consists of 10 residues. The V end was cut by 4 bases, the J end by 10 bases, with 10 bases between.

This chain links TRBV19 with TRBJ1-6; D remains unclear. Trimming removed 5 bases at V and 7 bases at J, with 12 bases between. The CDR3 loop spans 14 amino acids. Germline lookup yields CDR1 LNHDA and CDR2 SQIVND (reference sequence). CDR3 coding DNA: TGTGCCAGTAGTGTCAGAGTTGGGAATTCACCCCTCCACTTT. Its translation: CASSVRVGNSPLHF. The whole variable domain, remainder taken from reference TRBV19 and TRBJ1-6, is DGGITQSPKYLFRKEGQNVTLSCEQNLNHDAMYWYRQDPGQGLRLIYYSQIVNDFQKGDIAEGYSVSREKKESFPLTVTSAQKNPTAFYLCASSVRVGNSPLHFGNGTRLTVT.

The chain combines TRBV27 with TRBJ1-5; perhaps TRBD1 as D (5 bases). The CDR3 runs to 15 residues. Germline V gene lookup returns CDR1 MNHEY and CDR2 SMNVEV (reference sequence). The V gene lost 5 bases and the J gene lost 0 bases, with 11 bases spanning the gap. CDR3 loop: CASSGGDYSNQPQHF. The CDR3 nucleotides read TGTGCCAGCAGTGGGGGGGATTATAGCAATCAGCCCCAGCATTTT.

V gene TRBV10-3 combines with J gene TRBJ1-3; 8 nucleotides match TRBD1. The CDR3 is 17 residues long. Looked up from germline, CDR1 is ENHRY and CDR2 is SYGVKD. After removal of 7 bases from V and 1 base from J, the junction contained 12 bases not matched to a gene. CDR3 protein: CAITGQDSSFSGNTIYF. CDR3 nucleotides: TGTGCCATCACGGGACAGGATTCCTCCTTTTCTGGAAACACCATATATTTT.

The V gene is TRBV28, the J gene TRBJ2-1, with D possibly TRBD1 on 6 matching bases. V gave up 6 bases and J gave up 7 bases, with 10 bases separating them. Per the germline V gene, CDR1 is MDHEN and CDR2 is SYDVKM. The CDR3 spans 12 residues. CDR3 DNA sequence: TGTGCCAGCAGCCGGACAGAGAATGAGCAGTTCTTC. This translates into CASSRTENEQFF.

This clone was recorded only once. The genes are TRBV24-1 and TRBJ2-7; 12 positions agree with TRBD1. This CDR3 is built from 16 residues. The germline CDR1 and CDR2 sequences are KGHDR and SFDVKD. J lost 6 bases, V lost 4 bases, and 9 bases had no gene match. The CDR3 loop reads CATSETGTGGRGEQYF. In DNA, the CDR3 is TGTGCCACCAGTGAGACCGGGACAGGGGGCCGTGGCGAGCAGTACTTC.

V and J are TRBV30 and TRBJ1-2, with D perhaps TRBD1 (5 bases). V was cut by 6 bases and J by 7 bases, with 18 bases left in between. In germline, CDR1 is GTSNPN, CDR2 SVGIG (reference sequence). The CDR3 loop spans 13 amino acids. The CDR3 DNA sequence: TGTGCCTGTGCTGTTTCTCAGGGACTTGGCTACACCTTC. It translates to CACAVSQGLGYTF. Looking up the rest from reference TRBV30 and TRBJ1-2 gives the full variable domain: SQTIHQWPATLVQPVGSPLSLECTVEGTSNPNLYWYRQAAGRGLQLLFYSVGIGQISSEVPQNLSASRPQDRQFILSSKKLLLSDSGFYLCACAVSQGLGYTFGSGTRLTVV.

This chain uses TRBV7-2 with TRBJ2-1; possibly TRBD1 or TRBD2 for D (5 bases each). Germline-derived CDR1 and CDR2 are SGHTA and FQGNSA. This CDR3 is built from 13 residues. V lost 3 bases and J 7 bases, leaving 10 bases between the germline ends. This CDR3 is CASSFQGGNEQFF. The DNA for the CDR3 is TGTGCCAGCAGCTTCCAGGGCGGGAATGAGCAGTTCTTC. The variable domain in full, completed from reference TRBV7-2 and TRBJ2-1, reads GAGVSQSPSNKVTEKGKDVELRCDPISGHTALYWYRQSLGQGLEFLIYFQGNSAPDKSGLPSDRFSAERTGGSVSTLTIQRTQQEDSAVYLCASSFQGGNEQFFGPGTRLTVL.

The rearrangement joins TRBV7-2 to TRBJ2-5, with TRBD2 identical over 15 bases. The CDR3 extends over 16 amino acids. Germline-derived CDR1 and CDR2 are SGHTA and FQGNSA. The V segment lost 4 bases and the J segment 5 bases; nucleotides outside the gene matches: 5. CDR3 residues: CASSYGTSGGQETQYF. As DNA, the CDR3 is TGTGCCAGCAGCTACGGGACTAGCGGGGGGCAGGAGACCCAGTACTTC.

The J gene is TRBJ1-6, the V gene TRBV7-9; 9 bases line up with TRBD1. V gave up 5 bases and J gave up 7 bases; unmatched junction bases: 6. The germline CDR1 and CDR2 sequences are SEHNR and FQNEAQ (reference sequence). This CDR3 is 15 amino acids long. CDR3 nucleotides: TGTGCCAGCAGCCTAACAGGGGGCTTCAATTCACCCCTCCACTTT. Its translation is CASSLTGGFNSPLHF.

The CDR3 nucleotides are TGTGCCAGCAGTTGGGGTCAGGTCTCCTACGAGCAGTACTTC. Translating it yields CASSWGQVSYEQYF. The chain combines TRBV6-5 with TRBJ2-7; no clear D gene. Germline-derived CDR1 and CDR2 are MNHEY and SVGAGI. Between the trimmed V and J ends, which lost 4 bases and 0 bases, there was a span of 10 bases. CDR3 length: 14 amino acids.

The chain joins TRBV30 to TRBJ1-5; D possibly corresponds to TRBD1 (6 bases). Germline-derived CDR1 and CDR2 are GTSNPN and SVGIG (reference sequence). The CDR3 covers 13 residues. The V end lost 8 bases, the J end lost 3 bases, and 14 bases lay between the germline ends. CDR3 in DNA: TGTGCCGGCCCCTCAGGGGACAATCAGCCCCAGCATTTT. This encodes CAGPSGDNQPQHF. The whole variable domain, remainder taken from reference TRBV30 and TRBJ1-5, is SQTIHQWPATLVQPVGSPLSLECTVEGTSNPNLYWYRQAAGRGLQLLFYSVGIGQISSEVPQNLSASRPQDRQFILSSKKLLLSDSGFYLCAGPSGDNQPQHFGDGTRLSIL.